This T cell receptor beta chain was profiled in a study of blood T cell repertoires in COVID-19. Turning to the study itself: The United States, Italy and Spain were the sources of the acute and convalescent COVID-19 samples. The cDNA or gDNA used as material had been derived from T cells, B-cell-depleted T cells, or PBMCs.

Per the original methods: The assay estimated nucleated cells by amplifying reference gene primers. Here immunoSEQ multiplex PCR was the method, and the copy in TCRdb shows in-frame clones only, minus some. From that table come the V and J calls and clone size; the DNA was used to work out D and trimming. This sample has about 250,000 clones, with under 85% found just once. V dropped 6 bases and J dropped 2; count of bases not matched to a gene: 2. The CDR3 spans 14 residues. Germline lookup yields CDR1 MNHEY and CDR2 SVGAGI. Input material: peripheral blood. The V call is TRBV6-5, the J call TRBJ2-2, with 8 bases identical to TRBD2. The TCR originated in a human donor in a cohort sampled during active COVID-19. In DNA form, the CDR3 reads TGTGCCAGCAGACGGGAGGGAAACACCGGGGAGCTGTTTTTT. Translated, it gives CASRREGNTGELFF.